One and the same sample provided the 10 T cell receptor beta chains below, sequenced in a study of T-cell reconstitution after alpha-beta-depleted transplantation in children. Unique molecular identifiers were incorporated when the TCRbeta library was constructed. TCRdb itself ran the PCR reads through MiXCR, one entry per CDR3 protein. The table has roughly 200,000 distinct CDR3 sequences, around 7% seen once; the top ten hold around 2.7%. The sample in question was PBMCs from the stem cell graft donor, obtained from the stem cell graft. These receptors originate from a human donor who donated a stem cell graft to a child with Wiskott-Aldrich syndrome.

This clonotype was counted many times. The chain is built from TRBV19 and TRBJ1-2, with D unclear. Per germline, CDR1 LNHDA and CDR2 SQIVND (reference sequence). This CDR3 has 12 residues. V lost 6 bases, J lost 4 bases, and 9 bases lay in between. The CDR3 nucleotides read TGTGCCAGTAGAGGCCTTACCTATGGCTACACCTTC. It is translated as CASRGLTYGYTF.

Ten or more counts support this clonotype. The chain joins TRBV5-1 to TRBJ1-2; D not certain. Germline-derived CDR1 and CDR2 are SGHRS and YFSETQ. The germline V and J ends were trimmed by 5 bases and 1 base, with 15 bases remaining between them. The CDR3 runs 15 residues. CDR3 sequence reads: CASSLYSDFNYGYTF. The CDR3 DNA reads TGCGCCAGCAGTCTTTACTCCGACTTTAACTATGGCTACACCTTC.

This clonotype was counted at least ten times. The rearrangement joins TRBV7-2 to TRBJ1-1; perhaps TRBD1 as D (6 bases). V was shortened by 5 bases and J by 0 bases, with 7 bases between the two germline ends. The CDR3 loop spans 13 amino acids. Germline lookup yields CDR1 SGHTA and CDR2 FQGNSA. CDR3 nucleotide sequence: TGTGCCAGCAGCCGGGACATGAACACTGAAGCTTTCTTT. Amino acids: CASSRDMNTEAFF.

The V gene is TRBV20-1, the J gene TRBJ1-5; D perhaps matches TRBD1 (5 bases). There are 16 residues in the CDR3. Germline assignment: CDR1 DFQATT and CDR2 SNEGSKA (reference sequence). The ends were cut back, 0 bases at V and 1 base at J, with 13 bases in the middle. Here the CDR3 reads CSARDRGVCSNQPQHF. CDR3 nucleotides: TGCAGTGCTAGAGATCGGGGGGTCTGCAGCAATCAGCCCCAGCATTTT.

The chain employs TRBV20-1 and TRBJ2-7, with D perhaps matching TRBD1 or TRBD2 (5 bases each). Germline V lookup: CDR1 DFQATT, CDR2 SNEGSKA (reference sequence). The CDR3 has 17 amino acids. This chain's CDR3 is CCVWGQARGYDSYEQYF. CDR3 bases: TGCTGTGTCTGGGGCCAGGCTCGGGGCTATGACTCCTACGAGCAGTACTTC.

The rearrangement joins TRBV7-3 to TRBJ2-2, with unresolved D. This CDR3 has 15 amino acids. With 0 bases removed from V and 0 bases from J, the gap between germline ends came to 5 bases. CDR1 is SGHTA and CDR2 is FQGTGA in the germline V gene. CDR3: CASSLTTSNTGELFF. Here the CDR3 DNA reads TGTGCCAGCAGCTTAACAACCTCGAACACCGGGGAGCTGTTTTTT.

This clonotype was counted at least ten times. The chain has TRBV20-1 and TRBJ2-3; D gene uncertain. The V gene's germline CDR1 is DFQATT and CDR2 SNEGSKA (reference sequence). Trimming cost V 5 bases and J 6 bases, with 12 bases left between them. The CDR3 has 12 amino acids. In DNA form, the CDR3 reads TGCAGTGCTGCCCCGACTCAGGATACGCAGTATTTT. Translated: CSAAPTQDTQYF.

This clonotype was seen more than once but under ten times. J is TRBJ2-5 and V is TRBV29-1; 7 bases align to TRBD1. Germline V lookup: CDR1 SQVTM, CDR2 ANQGSEA. The length of the CDR3 is 13 residues. The CDR3 sequence is CRADREGGETQYF. CDR3 nucleotide sequence: TGCAGAGCCGACAGGGAAGGGGGAGAGACCCAGTACTTC.

This clonotype was found many times. J is TRBJ1-5 and V is TRBV24-1, with D perhaps TRBD1 (5 bases). Germline loops: CDR1 KGHDR, CDR2 SFDVKD. This CDR3 has 12 amino acids. Trimming cost V 9 bases and J 8 bases, with 13 bases left between them. The CDR3 sequence: CATGAPREPQHF. Written as DNA, the CDR3 is TGTGCCACCGGGGCACCTCGCGAGCCCCAGCATTTT.

At least ten counts were recorded for this clonotype. V gene TRBV7-9 combines with J gene TRBJ2-1; 10 bases agree with TRBD2. The CDR3 spans 16 residues. J gave up 3 bases and V 6 bases, and 8 bases lay outside the gene matches. Per germline, CDR1 SEHNR and CDR2 FQNEAQ (reference sequence). The CDR3 DNA sequence: TGTGCCAGCAGTCAATTAGCGGGAGGTAGCTACAATGAGCAGTTCTTC. It specifies CASSQLAGGSYNEQFF. Using reference TRBV7-9 and TRBJ2-1 for the parts outside the CDR3, the full variable domain is DTGVSQNPRHKITKRGQNVTFRCDPISEHNRLYWYRQTLGQGPEFLTYFQNEAQLEKSRLLSDRFSAERPKGSFSTLEIQRTEQGDSAMYLCASSQLAGGSYNEQFFGPGTRLTVL.